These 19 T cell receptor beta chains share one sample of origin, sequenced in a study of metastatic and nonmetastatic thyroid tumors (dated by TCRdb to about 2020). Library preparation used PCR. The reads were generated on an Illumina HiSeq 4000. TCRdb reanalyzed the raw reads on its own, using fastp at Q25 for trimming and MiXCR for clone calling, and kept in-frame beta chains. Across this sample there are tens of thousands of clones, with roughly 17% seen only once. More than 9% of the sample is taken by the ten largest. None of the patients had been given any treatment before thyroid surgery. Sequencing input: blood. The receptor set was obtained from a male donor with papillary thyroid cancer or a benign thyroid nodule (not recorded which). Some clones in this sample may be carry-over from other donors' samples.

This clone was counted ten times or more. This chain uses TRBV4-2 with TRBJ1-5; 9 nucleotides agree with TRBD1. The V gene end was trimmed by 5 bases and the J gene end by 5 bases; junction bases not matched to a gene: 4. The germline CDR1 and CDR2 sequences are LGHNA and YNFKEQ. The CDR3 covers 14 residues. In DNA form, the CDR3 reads TGTGCCAGCAGCGGGGGACAGGGATATCAGCCCCAGCATTTT. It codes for CASSGGQGYQPQHF.

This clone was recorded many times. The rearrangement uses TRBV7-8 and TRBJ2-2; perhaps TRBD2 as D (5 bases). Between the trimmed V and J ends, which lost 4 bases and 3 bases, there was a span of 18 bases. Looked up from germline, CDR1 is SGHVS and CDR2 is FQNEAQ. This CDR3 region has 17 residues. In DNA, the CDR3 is TGTGCCAGCAGCTCCGAGGCCGGGAAGGCGGACACCGGGGAGCTGTTTTTT. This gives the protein CASSSEAGKADTGELFF.

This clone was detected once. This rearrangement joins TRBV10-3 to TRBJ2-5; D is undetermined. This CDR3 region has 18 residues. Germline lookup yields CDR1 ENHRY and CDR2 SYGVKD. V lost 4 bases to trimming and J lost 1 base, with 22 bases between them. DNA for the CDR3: TGTGCCATCAGTGCTTGGGATGGCACAATTGATCCCCAAGAGACCCAGTACTTC. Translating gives CAISAWDGTIDPQETQYF.

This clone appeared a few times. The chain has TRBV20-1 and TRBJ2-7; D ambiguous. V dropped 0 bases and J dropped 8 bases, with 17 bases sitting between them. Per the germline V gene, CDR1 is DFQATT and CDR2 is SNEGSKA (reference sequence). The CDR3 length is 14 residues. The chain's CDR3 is CSARDSTELIKQYF. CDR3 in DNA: TGCAGTGCTAGAGATAGTACAGAACTGATTAAGCAGTACTTC.

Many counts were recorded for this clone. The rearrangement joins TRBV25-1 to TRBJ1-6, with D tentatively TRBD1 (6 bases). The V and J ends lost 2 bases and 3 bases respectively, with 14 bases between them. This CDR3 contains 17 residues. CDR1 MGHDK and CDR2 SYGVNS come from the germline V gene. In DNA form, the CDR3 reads TGTGCCAGCAGTGAAGAGGACAGCTACTACTATAATTCACCCCTCCACTTT. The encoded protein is CASSEEDSYYYNSPLHF.

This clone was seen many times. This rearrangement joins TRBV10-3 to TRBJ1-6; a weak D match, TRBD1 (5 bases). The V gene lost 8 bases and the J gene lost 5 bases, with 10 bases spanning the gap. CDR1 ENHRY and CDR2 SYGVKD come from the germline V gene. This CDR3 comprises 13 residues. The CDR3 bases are TGTGCCATCGGCGACAGAGATAATTCACCCCTCCACTTT. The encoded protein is CAIGDRDNSPLHF.

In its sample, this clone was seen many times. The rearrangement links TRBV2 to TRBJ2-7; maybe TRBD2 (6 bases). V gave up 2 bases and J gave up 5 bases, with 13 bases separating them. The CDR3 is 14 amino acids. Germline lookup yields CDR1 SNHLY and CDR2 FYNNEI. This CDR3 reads CASSETQGGHEQYF. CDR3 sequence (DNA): TGTGCCAGCAGTGAAACCCAGGGAGGCCACGAGCAGTACTTC.

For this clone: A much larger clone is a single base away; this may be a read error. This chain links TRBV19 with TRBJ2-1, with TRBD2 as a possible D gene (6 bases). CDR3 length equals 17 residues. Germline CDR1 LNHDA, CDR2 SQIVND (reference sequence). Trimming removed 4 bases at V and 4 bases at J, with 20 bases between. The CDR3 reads CASSTSDLGTLYNEQFF. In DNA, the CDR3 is TGTGCCAGTAGTACTAGCGATTTGGGGACCCTATACAATGAGCAGTTCTTC.

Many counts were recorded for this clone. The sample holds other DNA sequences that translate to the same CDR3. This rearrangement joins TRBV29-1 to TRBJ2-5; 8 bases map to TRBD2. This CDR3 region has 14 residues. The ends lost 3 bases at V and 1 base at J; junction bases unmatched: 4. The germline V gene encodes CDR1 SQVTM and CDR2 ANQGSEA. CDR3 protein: CSVEAGGLQETQYF. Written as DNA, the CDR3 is TGCAGCGTTGAGGCGGGGGGCCTCCAAGAGACCCAGTACTTC.

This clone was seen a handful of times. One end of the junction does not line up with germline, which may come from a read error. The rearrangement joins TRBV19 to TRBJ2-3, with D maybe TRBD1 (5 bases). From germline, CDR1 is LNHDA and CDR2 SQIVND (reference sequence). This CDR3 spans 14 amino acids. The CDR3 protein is CASSPGWTSDTQYF. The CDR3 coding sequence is TGTGCCAGTAGCCCAGGGTGGACATCAGATACCCAGTATTTT.

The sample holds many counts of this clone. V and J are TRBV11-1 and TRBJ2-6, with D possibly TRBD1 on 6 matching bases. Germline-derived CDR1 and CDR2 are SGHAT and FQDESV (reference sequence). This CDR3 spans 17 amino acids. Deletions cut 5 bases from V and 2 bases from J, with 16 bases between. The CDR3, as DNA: TGTGCCAGCAGCACGCCTTACAGGGTTCCTGGGGCCAACGTCCTGACTTTC. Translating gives CASSTPYRVPGANVLTF.

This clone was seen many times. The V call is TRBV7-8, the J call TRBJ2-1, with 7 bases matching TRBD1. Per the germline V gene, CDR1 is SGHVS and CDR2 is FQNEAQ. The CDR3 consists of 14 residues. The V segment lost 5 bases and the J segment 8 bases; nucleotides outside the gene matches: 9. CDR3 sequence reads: CASSPRQGKDEQFF. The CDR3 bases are TGTGCCAGCAGCCCCCGACAGGGAAAGGATGAGCAGTTCTTC.

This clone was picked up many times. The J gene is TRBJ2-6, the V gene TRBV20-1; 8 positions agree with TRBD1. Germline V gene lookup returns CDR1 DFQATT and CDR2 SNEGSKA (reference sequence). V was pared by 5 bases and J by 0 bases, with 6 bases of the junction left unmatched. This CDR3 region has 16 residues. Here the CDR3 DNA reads TGCAGTGCTCGGGACAGGACTCGCTCTGGGGCCAACGTCCTGACTTTC. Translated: CSARDRTRSGANVLTF.

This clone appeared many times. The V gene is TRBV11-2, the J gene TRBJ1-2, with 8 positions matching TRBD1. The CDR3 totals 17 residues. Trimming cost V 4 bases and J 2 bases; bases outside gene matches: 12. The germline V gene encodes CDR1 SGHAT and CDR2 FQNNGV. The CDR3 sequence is CASSSGYQGASNYGYTF. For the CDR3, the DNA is TGTGCCAGCAGCTCAGGATATCAGGGGGCGTCCAACTATGGCTACACCTTC.

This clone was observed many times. CDR3: CASSLGQGGREQFF. In nucleotides, the CDR3 is TGTGCCAGCAGCTTGGGACAGGGGGGTCGTGAGCAGTTCTTC. J is TRBJ2-1 and V is TRBV5-8, with 9 nucleotides matching TRBD1. The CDR3 covers 14 residues. Germline V CDR1 and CDR2: SGHTS, YDEGEE. Trimming removed 0 bases from V and 9 bases from J; junction bases left unmatched: 4.

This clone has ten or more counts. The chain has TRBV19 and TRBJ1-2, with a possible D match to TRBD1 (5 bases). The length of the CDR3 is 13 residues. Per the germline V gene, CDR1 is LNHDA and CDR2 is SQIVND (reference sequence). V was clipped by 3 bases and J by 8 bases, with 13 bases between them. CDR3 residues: CASSIGTRGGYTF. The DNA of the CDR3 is TGTGCCAGTAGTATTGGGACCCGCGGGGGCTACACCTTC.

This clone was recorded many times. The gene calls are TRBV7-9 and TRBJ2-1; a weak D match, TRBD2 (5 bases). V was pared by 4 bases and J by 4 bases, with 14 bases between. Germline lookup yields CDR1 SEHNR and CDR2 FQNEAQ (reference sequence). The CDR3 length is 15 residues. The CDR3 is CASSSHSDFYNEQFF. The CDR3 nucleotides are TGTGCCAGCAGCTCCCATAGCGACTTTTACAATGAGCAGTTCTTC.

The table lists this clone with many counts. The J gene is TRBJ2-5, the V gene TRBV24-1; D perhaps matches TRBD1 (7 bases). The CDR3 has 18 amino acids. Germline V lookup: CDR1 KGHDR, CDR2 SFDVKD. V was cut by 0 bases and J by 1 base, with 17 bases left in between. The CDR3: CATSDLPRQGGFQETQYF. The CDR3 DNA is TGTGCCACCAGTGATTTGCCTCGGCAGGGGGGCTTCCAAGAGACCCAGTACTTC.

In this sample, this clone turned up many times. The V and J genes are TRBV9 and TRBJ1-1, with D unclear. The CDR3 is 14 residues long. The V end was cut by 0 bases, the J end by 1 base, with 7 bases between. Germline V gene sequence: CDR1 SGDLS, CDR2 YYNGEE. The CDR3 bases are TGTGCCAGCAGCGTAGGGACGGGGAACACTGAAGCTTTCTTT. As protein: CASSVGTGNTEAFF.